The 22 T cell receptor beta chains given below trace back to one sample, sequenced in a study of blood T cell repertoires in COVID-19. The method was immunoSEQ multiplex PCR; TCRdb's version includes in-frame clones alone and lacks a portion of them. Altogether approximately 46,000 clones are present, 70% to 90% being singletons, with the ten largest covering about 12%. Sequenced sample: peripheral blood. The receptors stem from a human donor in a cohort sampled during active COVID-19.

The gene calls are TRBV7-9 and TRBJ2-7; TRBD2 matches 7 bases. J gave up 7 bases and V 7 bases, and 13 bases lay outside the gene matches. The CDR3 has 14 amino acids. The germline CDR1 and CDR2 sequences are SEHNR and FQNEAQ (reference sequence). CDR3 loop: CASTQSGNPGEQYF. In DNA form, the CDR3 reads TGTGCCAGCACCCAAAGCGGGAACCCGGGGGAGCAGTACTTC. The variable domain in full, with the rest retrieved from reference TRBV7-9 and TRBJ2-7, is DTGVSQNPRHKITKRGQNVTFRCDPISEHNRLYWYRQTLGQGPEFLTYFQNEAQLEKSRLLSDRFSAERPKGSFSTLEIQRTEQGDSAMYLCASTQSGNPGEQYFGPGTRLTVT.

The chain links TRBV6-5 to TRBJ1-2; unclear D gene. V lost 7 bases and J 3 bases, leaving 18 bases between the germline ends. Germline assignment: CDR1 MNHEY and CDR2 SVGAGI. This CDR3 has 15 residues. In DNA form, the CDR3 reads TGTGCCAGCACCCTCCATGGAGGGTTGGACTATGGCTACACCTTC. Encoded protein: CASTLHGGLDYGYTF.

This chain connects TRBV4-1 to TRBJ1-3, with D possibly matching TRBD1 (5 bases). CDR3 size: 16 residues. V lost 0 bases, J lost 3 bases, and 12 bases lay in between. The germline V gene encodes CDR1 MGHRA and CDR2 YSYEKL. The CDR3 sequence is CASSQDRAGYGNTIYF. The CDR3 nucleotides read TGCGCCAGCAGCCAAGATAGGGCAGGGTATGGAAACACCATATATTTT.

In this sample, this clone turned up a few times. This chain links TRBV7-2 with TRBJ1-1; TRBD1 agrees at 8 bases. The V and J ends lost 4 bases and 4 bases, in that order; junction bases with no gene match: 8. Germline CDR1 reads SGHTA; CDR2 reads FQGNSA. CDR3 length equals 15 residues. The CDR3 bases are TGTGCCAGCAGCTACTACAGGGGGTCGGTCACTGAAGCTTTCTTT. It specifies CASSYYRGSVTEAFF.

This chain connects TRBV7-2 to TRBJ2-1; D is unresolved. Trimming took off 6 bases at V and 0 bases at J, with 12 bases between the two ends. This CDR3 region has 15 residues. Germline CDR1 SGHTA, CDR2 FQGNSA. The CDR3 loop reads CASRFMMSSYNEQFF. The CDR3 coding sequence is TGTGCCAGCAGGTTTATGATGAGCTCCTACAATGAGCAGTTCTTC.

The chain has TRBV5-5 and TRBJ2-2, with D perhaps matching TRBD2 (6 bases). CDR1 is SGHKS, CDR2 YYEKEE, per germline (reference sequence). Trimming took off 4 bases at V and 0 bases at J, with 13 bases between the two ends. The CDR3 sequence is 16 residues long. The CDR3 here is CASSHADYSNTGELFF. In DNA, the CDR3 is TGTGCCAGCAGCCACGCGGACTATTCGAACACCGGGGAGCTGTTTTTT.

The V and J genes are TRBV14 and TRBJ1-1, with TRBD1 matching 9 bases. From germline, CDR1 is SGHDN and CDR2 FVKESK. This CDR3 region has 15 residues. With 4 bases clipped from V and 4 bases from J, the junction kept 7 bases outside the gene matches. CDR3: CASSRGQGRGTEAFF. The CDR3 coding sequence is TGTGCCAGCAGCCGCGGACAGGGGAGAGGCACTGAAGCTTTCTTT. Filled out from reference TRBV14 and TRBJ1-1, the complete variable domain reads EAGVTQFPSHSVIEKGQTVTLRCDPISGHDNLYWYRRVMGKEIKFLLHFVKESKQDESGMPNNRFLAERTGGTYSTLKVQPAELEDSGVYFCASSRGQGRGTEAFFGQGTRLTVV.

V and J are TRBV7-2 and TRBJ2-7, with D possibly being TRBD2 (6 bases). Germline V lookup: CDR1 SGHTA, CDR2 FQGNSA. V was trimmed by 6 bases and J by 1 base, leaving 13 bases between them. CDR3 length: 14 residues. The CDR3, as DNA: TGTGCCAGCAGACCCTGGGCGGGATCCTACGAGCAGTACTTC. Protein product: CASRPWAGSYEQYF.

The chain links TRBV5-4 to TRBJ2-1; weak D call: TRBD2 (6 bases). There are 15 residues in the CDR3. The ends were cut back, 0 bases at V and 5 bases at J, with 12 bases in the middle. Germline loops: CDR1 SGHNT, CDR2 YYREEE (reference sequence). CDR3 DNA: TGTGCCAGCAGCTTGGGAGGAGGGCGAGACAATGAGCAGTTCTTC. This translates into CASSLGGGRDNEQFF.

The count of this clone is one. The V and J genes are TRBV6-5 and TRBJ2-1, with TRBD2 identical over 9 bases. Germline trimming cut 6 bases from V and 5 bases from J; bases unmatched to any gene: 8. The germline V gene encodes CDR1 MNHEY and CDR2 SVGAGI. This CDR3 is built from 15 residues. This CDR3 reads CASSRGLAKNNEQFF. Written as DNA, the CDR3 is TGTGCCAGCAGCAGGGGACTAGCCAAAAACAATGAGCAGTTCTTC.

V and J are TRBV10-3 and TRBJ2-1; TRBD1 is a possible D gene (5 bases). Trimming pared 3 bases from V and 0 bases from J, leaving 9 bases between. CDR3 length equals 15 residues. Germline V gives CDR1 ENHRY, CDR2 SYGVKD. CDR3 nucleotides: TGTGCCATCAGTGAAGGGGTCCGCTCCTACAATGAGCAGTTCTTC. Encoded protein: CAISEGVRSYNEQFF.

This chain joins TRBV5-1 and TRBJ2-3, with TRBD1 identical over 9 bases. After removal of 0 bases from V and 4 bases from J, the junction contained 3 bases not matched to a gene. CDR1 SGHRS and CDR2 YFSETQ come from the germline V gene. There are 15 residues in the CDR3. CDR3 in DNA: TGCGCCAGCAGCTTGGGACAGGGGGGCGCAGATACGCAGTATTTT. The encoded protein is CASSLGQGGADTQYF.

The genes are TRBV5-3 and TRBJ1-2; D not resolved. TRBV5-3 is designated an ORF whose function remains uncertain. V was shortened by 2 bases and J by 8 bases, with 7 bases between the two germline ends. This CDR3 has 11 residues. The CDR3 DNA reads TGTGCCAGAAGCTTCACTTCGGGCTACACCTTC. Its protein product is CARSFTSGYTF.

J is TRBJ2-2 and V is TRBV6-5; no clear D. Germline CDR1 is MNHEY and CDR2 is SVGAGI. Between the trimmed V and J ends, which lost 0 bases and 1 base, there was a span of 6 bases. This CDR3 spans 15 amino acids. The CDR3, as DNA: TGTGCCAGCAGTTACTCATTCTTGAACACCGGGGAGCTGTTTTTT. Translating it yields CASSYSFLNTGELFF.

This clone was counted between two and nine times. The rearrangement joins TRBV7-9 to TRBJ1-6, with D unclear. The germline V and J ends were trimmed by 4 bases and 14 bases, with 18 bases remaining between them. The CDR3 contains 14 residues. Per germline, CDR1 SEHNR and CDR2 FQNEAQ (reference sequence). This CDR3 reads CASSSPNGRTTLHF. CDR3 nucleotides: TGTGCCAGCAGCTCCCCGAATGGCCGTACAACCCTCCACTTT.

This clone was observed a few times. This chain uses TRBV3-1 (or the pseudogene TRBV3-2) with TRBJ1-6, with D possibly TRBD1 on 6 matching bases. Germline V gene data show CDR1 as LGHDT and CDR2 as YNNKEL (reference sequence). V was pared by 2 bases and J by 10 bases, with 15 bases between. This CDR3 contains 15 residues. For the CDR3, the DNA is TGTGCCAGCAGCCAACCCCAACAGGGACACTCACCCCTCCACTTT. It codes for CASSQPQQGHSPLHF.

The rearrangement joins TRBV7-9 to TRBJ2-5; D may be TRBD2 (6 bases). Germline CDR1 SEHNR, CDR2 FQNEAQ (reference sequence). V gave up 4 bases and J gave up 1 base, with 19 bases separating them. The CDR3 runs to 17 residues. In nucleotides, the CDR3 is TGTGCCAGCAGCTGGGCGGGCGGGCTAGCGAGCCAAGAGACCCAGTACTTC. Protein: CASSWAGGLASQETQYF. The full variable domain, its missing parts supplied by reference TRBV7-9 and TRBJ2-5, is DTGVSQNPRHKITKRGQNVTFRCDPISEHNRLYWYRQTLGQGPEFLTYFQNEAQLEKSRLLSDRFSAERPKGSFSTLEIQRTEQGDSAMYLCASSWAGGLASQETQYFGPGTRLLVL.

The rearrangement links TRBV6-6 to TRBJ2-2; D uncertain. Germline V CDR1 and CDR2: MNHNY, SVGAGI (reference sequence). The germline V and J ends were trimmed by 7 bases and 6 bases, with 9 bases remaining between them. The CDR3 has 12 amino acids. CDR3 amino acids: CASTDRAGELFF. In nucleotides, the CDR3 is TGTGCCAGCACAGATCGGGCCGGGGAGCTGTTTTTT.

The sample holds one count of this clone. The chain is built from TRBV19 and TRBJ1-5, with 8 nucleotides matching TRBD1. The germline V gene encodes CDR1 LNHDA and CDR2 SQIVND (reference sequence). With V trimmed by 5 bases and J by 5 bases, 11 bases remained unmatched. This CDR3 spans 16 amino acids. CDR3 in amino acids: CASSPRPDRVYQPQHF. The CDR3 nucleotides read TGTGCCAGTAGTCCTCGACCGGACAGGGTCTATCAGCCCCAGCATTTT.

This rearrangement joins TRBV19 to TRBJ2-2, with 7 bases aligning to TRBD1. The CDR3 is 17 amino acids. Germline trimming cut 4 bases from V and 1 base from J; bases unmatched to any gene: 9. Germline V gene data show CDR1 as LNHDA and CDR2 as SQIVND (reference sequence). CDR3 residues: CASSTVGGQLNTGELFF. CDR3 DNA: TGTGCCAGTAGTACCGTAGGGGGACAGCTGAACACCGGGGAGCTGTTTTTT.

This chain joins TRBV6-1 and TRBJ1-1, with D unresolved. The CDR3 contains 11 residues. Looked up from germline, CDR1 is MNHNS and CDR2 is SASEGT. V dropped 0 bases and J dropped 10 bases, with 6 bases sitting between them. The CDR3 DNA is TGTGCCAGCAGTGAAGCAGTCGGAGCTTTCTTT. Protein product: CASSEAVGAFF.

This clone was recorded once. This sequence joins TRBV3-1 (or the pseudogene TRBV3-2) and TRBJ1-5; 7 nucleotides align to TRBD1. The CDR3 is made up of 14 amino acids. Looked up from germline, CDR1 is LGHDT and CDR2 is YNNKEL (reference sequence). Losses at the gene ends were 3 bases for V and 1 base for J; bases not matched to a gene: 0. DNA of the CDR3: TGTGCCAGCAGCCACAGGGGGAGCAATCAGCCCCAGCATTTT. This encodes CASSHRGSNQPQHF.